Listed below are T cell receptor beta chains from one sample, sequenced in a study of OX40 agonist ivuxolimab in advanced cancers. Method: immunoSEQ multiplex PCR; TCRdb's copy keeps in-frame clones and lacks some. The table lists tens of thousands of clones, just under 85% of them singletons. The sequenced sample was CD4+ or CD8+ T cells sorted from blood, obtained in a trial of the OX40 agonist ivuxolimab. The receptors here all came from an adult with an advanced solid tumor such as melanoma, head and neck, liver or kidney cancer. CDR3s include the opening cysteine and the closing phenylalanine or tryptophan. The order of the fields is CDR3 length, clone size, J gene, D gene, V gene, CDR3 DNA, CDR3 protein. The D gene is left open where the match is weak. Not all rows give a size; the values are once, few, many and, for expanded clones, a class.

length: 15; size: once; J: TRBJ1-2; D: .; V: TRBV12-5; DNA: TGTGCTAGTGGCCCGACGAGGCCCCCTAACTATGGCTACACCTTC; CDR3: CASGPTRPPNYGYTF
length: 14; size: .; J: TRBJ1-1; D: .; V: TRBV21-1; DNA: TGTGCCGCCGGGTTTTTGAGGGATGAAGCTGAAGCTTTCTTT; CDR3: CAAGFLRDEAEAFF
length: 17; size: once; J: TRBJ2-2; D: TRBD1; V: TRBV2; DNA: TGTGCCAGCTCTACATCCCCGGGACAGGGACCCACCGGGGAGCTGTTTTTT; CDR3: CASSTSPGQGPTGELFF
length: 14; size: .; J: TRBJ2-7; D: .; V: TRBV28; DNA: TGTGCCAGCAGTTCCCTGCCTAGAGGAGACGAGCAGTACTTC; CDR3: CASSSLPRGDEQYF
length: 13; size: .; J: TRBJ2-1; D: TRBD2; V: TRBV6-1; DNA: TGTGCCAGCAGTGAAGCGCTTGGGCGGGAGAGGGTCTTC; CDR3: CASSEALGRERVF
length: 14; size: .; J: TRBJ2-7; D: .; V: TRBV4-1; DNA: TGCGCCAGCAGCCGGCGGAAGGAGCCCTACGAGCAGTACTTC; CDR3: CASSRRKEPYEQYF
length: 18; size: .; J: TRBJ1-1; D: .; V: TRBV5-6; DNA: TGTGCCAGCAGCCTACCCCGGACCCTGAACGGGATGAACACTGAAGCTTTCTTT; CDR3: CASSLPRTLNGMNTEAFF
length: 15; size: .; J: TRBJ1-2; D: .; V: TRBV28; DNA: TGTGCCAGCAGCTACGGAAGGGTACCAATCTATGGCTACACCTTC; CDR3: CASSYGRVPIYGYTF
length: 15; size: .; J: TRBJ2-3; D: TRBD1; V: TRBV5-4; DNA: TGTGCCAGCAGCTTGGGACAGGGTGGCGCAGATACGCAGTATTTT; CDR3: CASSLGQGGADTQYF
length: 16; size: once; J: TRBJ1-5; D: .; V: TRBV18; DNA: TGTGCCAGCTCACCGTGGGCACAGAATAGCAATCAGCCCCAGCATTTT; CDR3: CASSPWAQNSNQPQHF